These T cell receptor beta chains were read from a single sample in a study of T cell responses to AZD1222 COVID-19 vaccine. Some clones are missing from TCRdb's copy, which holds only in-frame ones; the method was immunoSEQ multiplex PCR. The sample includes approximately 100,000 clones, approximately 96% of them seen just once. The starting material was peripheral blood, obtained on day 0 of AZD1222 vaccination. These receptors were taken from an adult in good health. The CDR3 runs from the conserved cysteine through the conserved F or W.

v_gene	j_gene	CDR3aa
TRBV29-1	TRBJ1-2	CSVGLGRGYTF
TRBV9	TRBJ2-7	CASSAGQAYEQYF
TRBV5-1	TRBJ2-2	CASSRTSGLNTGELFF
TRBV5-1	TRBJ1-1	CASSLPGTEAFF
TRBV5-1	TRBJ1-4	CASSGAGTGDEKLFF
TRBV7-8	TRBJ2-7	CASSSRTGGMREQYF
TRBV2	TRBJ1-2	CASSERGSGYTF
TRBV5-5	TRBJ2-4	CASSLGRPDRRRGENIQYF
TRBV6-2/TRBV6-3	TRBJ2-3	CASSWMGADTDTQYF
TRBV6-2/TRBV6-3	TRBJ2-3	CASSYWGAADTQYF
TRBV28	TRBJ1-1	CASSLGSPYTEAFF
TRBV28	TRBJ1-1	CASRRALNTEAFF
TRBV19	TRBJ2-3	CASSITVSGTQYF
TRBV7-9	TRBJ1-2	CASSLGGLANYGYTF
TRBV2	TRBJ2-5	CASSPGGETQYF
TRBV12-5	TRBJ2-1	CASGFVLAGSYNEQFF
TRBV7-9	TRBJ1-2	CASSLDGYGYTF
TRBV12-5	TRBJ1-4	CASGLGTAGTGGEKLFF
TRBV6-2/TRBV6-3	TRBJ2-7	CASSDRYSYEQYF
TRBV2	TRBJ1-2	CASRTGSYGYTF
TRBV11-3	TRBJ1-2	CASSADGVGYTF
TRBV11-3	TRBJ2-7	CASSSGRPYYEQYF
TRBV5-1	TRBJ2-3	CASSLEAGLLQYF
TRBV11-2	TRBJ2-6	CASSSNRASGANVLTF
TRBV19	TRBJ1-2	CASSMGTGGIGGYTF
TRBV4-1	TRBJ1-6	CASSQETGSYYNSPLHF
TRBV19	TRBJ1-1	CASSIIWGNTEAFF
TRBV6-5	TRBJ1-2	CASSSVGQGHGGYTF
TRBV7-3	TRBJ2-7	CASSFGLAGDEQYF
TRBV7-2	TRBJ2-1	CATQGHLTNEQFF
TRBV7-9	TRBJ2-3	CASSVGPSTDTQYF
TRBV6-5	TRBJ1-3	CASSPGVGNTIYF
TRBV7-3	TRBJ1-1	CASSLKGLRGLGTNTEAFF
TRBV19	TRBJ1-1	CASSIGNTEAFF
TRBV29-1	TRBJ1-1	CSVAQGAVEAFF
TRBV7-9	TRBJ1-5	CASSWGQLNQPQHF
TRBV6-5	TRBJ1-4	CASSPGGWDNEKLFF
TRBV7-2	TRBJ2-1	CASSLAPSVSDAEQFF
TRBV27	TRBJ2-2	CASSAGLAGAYTGELFF
TRBV11-3	TRBJ1-1	CASSLGRGAPDEAFF
TRBV3-1/TRBV3-2	TRBJ1-3	CATAGTADSGNTIYF
TRBV18	TRBJ1-1	CASSPPTDLNTEAFF
TRBV6-2/TRBV6-3	TRBJ1-6	CASSYRIGNSPLHF